The sequence of this TCR beta chain was determined in a study of shared clonotypes between healthy human individuals. Overall study context: The study used three CD4 naive, three CD4 memory, two CD8 naive and one CD8 memory plate per donor.

Donation came from healthy HIV-negative adults that had no recent acute infections or vaccinations. In the source study's methods: Junction-only immunoSEQ sequences carried no quality scores, so filtering differed. Clones were sequenced by immunoSEQ multiplex PCR, and TCRdb holds only the in-frame ones, with some missing. The V and J calls and the clone size are those of that table, but D and trimming were determined from the DNA. The sample includes fewer than 1.6 million clones, approximately 98.5% of them seen just once. From germline, CDR1 is LGHNT and CDR2 FRNRAP. Germline trimming cut 6 bases from V and 5 bases from J; bases unmatched to any gene: 4. This CDR3 contains 13 residues.

The chain recombines TRBV12-5 with TRBJ2-7, with 10 bases lining up with TRBD1. This clonotype was obtained from a man aged 25-40 years in good health. The sequenced sample was naive CD4+ T cells sorted from blood. Subset of the sample: CD45RA+ positively selected. The CDR3: CASGLGQGDEQYF. The CDR3 DNA is TGTGCTAGTGGCCTCGGACAGGGGGACGAGCAGTACTTC.